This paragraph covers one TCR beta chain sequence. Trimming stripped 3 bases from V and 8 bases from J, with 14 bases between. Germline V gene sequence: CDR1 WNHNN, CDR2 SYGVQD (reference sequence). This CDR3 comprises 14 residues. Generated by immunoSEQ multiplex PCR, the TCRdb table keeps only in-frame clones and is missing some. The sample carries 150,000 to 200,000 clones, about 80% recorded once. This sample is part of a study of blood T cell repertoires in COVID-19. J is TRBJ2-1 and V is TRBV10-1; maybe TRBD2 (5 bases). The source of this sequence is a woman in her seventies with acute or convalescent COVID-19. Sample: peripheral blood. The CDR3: CASSDPLAPHEQFF. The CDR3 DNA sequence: TGCGCCAGCAGTGACCCTTTAGCGCCCCATGAGCAGTTCTTC.